This paragraph covers one T cell receptor beta chain sequence. The conserved phenylalanine or tryptophan normally closing the CDR3 is absent here, so this likely arose from a read error. Per germline, CDR1 SEHNR and CDR2 FQNEAQ (reference sequence). V was shortened by 5 bases and J by 4 bases, with 9 bases between the two germline ends. The length of the CDR3 is 13 residues. This entry is derived from a study of cytomegalovirus exposure and HLA in healthy donors. Primers: 60 Vbeta forward and 13 Jbeta reverse. Clones were read by immunoSEQ multiplex PCR, and TCRdb kept only the in-frame ones, dropping some. The table has roughly 100,000 clones, more than 70% seen once.

Sequenced: PBMCs. The TCR sequence derives from a male donor in good health and CMV-seropositive. The V call is TRBV7-9, the J call TRBJ2-4, with D hard to call. The CDR3 coding sequence is TGTGCCAGCAGCCCCACTACTAAAAACATTCAGTACCTC. Translation: CASSPTTKNIQYL.